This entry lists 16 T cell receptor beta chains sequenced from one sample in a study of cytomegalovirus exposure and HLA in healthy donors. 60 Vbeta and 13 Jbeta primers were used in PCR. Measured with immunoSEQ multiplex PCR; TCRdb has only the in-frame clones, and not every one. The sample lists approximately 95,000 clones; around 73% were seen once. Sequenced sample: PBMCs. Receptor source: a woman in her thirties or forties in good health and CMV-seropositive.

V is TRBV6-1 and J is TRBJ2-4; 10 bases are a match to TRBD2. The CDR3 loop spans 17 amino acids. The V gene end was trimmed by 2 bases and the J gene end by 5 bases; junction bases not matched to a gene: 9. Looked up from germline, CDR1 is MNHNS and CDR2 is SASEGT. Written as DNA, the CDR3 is TGTGCCAGCAGTGAAAGGCAAGTAGCGGGAGGTCAAAACATTCAGTACTTC. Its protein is CASSERQVAGGQNIQYF.

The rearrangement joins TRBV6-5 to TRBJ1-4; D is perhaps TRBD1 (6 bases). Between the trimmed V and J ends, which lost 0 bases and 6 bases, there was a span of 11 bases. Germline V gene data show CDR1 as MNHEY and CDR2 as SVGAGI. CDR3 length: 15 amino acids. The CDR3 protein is CASSYSFSGDEKLFF. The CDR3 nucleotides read TGTGCCAGCAGTTACTCGTTTTCAGGGGATGAAAAACTGTTTTTT.

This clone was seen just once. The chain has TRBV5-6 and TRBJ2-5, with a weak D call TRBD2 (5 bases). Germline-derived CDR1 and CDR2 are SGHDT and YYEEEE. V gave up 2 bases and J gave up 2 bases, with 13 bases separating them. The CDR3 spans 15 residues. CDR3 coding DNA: TGTGCCAGCAGCTTCCTGGTACGGGATCAAGAGACCCAGTACTTC. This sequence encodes CASSFLVRDQETQYF.

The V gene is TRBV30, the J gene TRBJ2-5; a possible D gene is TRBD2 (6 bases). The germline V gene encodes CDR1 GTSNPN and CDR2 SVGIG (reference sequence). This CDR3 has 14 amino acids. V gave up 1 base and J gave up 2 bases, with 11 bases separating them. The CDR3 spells CAWSGRTTQETQYF. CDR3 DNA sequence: TGTGCCTGGAGTGGGAGGACTACTCAAGAGACCCAGTACTTC.

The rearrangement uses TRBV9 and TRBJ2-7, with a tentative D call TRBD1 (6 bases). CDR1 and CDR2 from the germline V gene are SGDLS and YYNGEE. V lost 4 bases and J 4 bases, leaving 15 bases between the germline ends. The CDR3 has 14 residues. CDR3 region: CASSPLDSRYEQYF. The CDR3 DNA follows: TGTGCCAGCAGCCCCCTGGACAGTCGGTACGAGCAGTACTTC.

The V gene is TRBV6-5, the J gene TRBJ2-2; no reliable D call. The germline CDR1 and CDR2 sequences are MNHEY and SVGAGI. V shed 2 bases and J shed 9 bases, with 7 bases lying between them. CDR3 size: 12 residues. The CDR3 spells CASSYGDRELFF. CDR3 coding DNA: TGTGCCAGCAGTTACGGAGACCGGGAGCTGTTTTTT.

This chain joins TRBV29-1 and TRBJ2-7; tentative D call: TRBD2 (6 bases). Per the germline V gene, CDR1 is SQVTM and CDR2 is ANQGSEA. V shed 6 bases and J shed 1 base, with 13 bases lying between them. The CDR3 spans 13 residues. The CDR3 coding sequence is TGCAGCGTCGCATTTCGGGAGTCCTACGAGCAGTACTTC. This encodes CSVAFRESYEQYF.

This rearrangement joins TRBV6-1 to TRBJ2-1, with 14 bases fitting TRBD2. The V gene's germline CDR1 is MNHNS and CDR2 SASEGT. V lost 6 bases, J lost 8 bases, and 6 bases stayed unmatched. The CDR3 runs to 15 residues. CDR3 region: CASRRTSGRIDEQFF. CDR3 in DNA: TGTGCCAGCAGGAGGACTAGCGGGAGGATCGATGAGCAGTTCTTC.

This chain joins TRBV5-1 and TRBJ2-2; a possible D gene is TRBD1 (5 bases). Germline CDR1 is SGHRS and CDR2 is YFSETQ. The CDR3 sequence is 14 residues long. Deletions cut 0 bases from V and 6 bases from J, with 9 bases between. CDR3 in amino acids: CASSLVLGAGELFF. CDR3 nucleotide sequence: TGCGCCAGCAGCTTGGTCCTAGGGGCCGGGGAGCTGTTTTTT.

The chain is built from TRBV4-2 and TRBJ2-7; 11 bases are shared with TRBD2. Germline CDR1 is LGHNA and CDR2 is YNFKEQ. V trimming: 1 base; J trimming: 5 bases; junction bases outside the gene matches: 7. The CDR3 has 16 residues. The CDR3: CASSQGASGGWNEQYF. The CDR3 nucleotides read TGTGCCAGCAGCCAAGGGGCTAGCGGGGGGTGGAACGAGCAGTACTTC.

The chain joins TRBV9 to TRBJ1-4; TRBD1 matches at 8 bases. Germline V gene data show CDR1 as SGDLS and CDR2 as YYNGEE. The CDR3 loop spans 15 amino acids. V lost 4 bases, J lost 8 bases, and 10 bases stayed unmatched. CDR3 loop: CASSLGQGAREKLFF. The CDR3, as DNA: TGTGCCAGCAGCCTCGGACAGGGCGCGAGGGAAAAACTGTTTTTT.

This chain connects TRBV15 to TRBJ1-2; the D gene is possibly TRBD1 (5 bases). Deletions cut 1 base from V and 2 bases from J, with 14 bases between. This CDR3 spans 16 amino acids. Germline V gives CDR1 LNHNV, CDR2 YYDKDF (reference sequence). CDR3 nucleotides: TGTGCCACCAGCAGAGCTCGGGGAGGGGAAAACTATGGCTACACCTTC. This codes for CATSRARGGENYGYTF.

CDR3 sequence (DNA): TGTGCCAGCAAGGGACAGGGAGAAAAACTGTTTTTT. It codes for CASKGQGEKLFF. The chain recombines TRBV27 with TRBJ1-4, with 9 bases aligning to TRBD1. V lost 7 bases, J lost 8 bases, and 2 bases stayed unmatched. There are 12 residues in the CDR3. The germline V gene encodes CDR1 MNHEY and CDR2 SMNVEV (reference sequence).

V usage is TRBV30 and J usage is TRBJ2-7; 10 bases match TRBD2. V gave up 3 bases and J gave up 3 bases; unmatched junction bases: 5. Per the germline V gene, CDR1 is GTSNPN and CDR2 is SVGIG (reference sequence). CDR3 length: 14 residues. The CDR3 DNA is TGTGCCTGGAGGGAGCGGGGGGGTGGCTACGAGCAGTACTTC. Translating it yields CAWRERGGGYEQYF.

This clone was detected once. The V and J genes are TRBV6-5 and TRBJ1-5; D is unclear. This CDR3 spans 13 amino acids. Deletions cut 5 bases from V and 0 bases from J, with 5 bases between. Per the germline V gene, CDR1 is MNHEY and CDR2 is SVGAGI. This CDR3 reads CASSRDSNQPQHF. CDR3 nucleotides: TGTGCCAGCAGTCGGGATAGCAATCAGCCCCAGCATTTT.

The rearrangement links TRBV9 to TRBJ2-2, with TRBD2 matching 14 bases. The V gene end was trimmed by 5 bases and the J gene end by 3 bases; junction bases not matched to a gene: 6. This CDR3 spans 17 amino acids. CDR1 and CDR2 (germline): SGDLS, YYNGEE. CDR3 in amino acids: CASRMTSGRVHTGELFF. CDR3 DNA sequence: TGTGCCAGCAGGATGACTAGCGGGAGGGTTCACACCGGGGAGCTGTTTTTT. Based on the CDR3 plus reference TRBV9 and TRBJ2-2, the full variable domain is DSGVTQTPKHLITATGQRVTLRCSPRSGDLSVYWYQQSLDQGLQFLIQYYNGEERAKGNILERFSAQQFPDLHSELNLSSLELGDSALYFCASRMTSGRVHTGELFFGEGSRLTVL.